The clone carrying this T cell receptor beta chain was seen many times. Its cognate antigen is unknown. What was amplified from RNA transcripts were TCR beta CDR3 regions. When the TCR CDR3 underwent first-round RT-PCR, the HTBI primer set was used. TCRdb reanalysed the multiplex PCR reads using MiXCR and keeps one entry per CDR3 protein. The sample carries hundreds of thousands of distinct CDR3 sequences, about 38% recorded once. The source of the sample is a study of T cells in Graves' hyperthyroidism and ophthalmopathy. Whole-study results and caveats: From stable hyperthyroidism, ophthalmopathy was separated by a 13 V-J model.

This receptor was identified in a man younger than 35 with Graves' hyperthyroidism. The sequencing sample was made of blood.

The CDR3 DNA sequence: TGCGCCAGCAGCACTGGAGGCAGTTATAACTATGGCTACACCTTC. Encoded protein: CASSTGGSYNYGYTF. This chain joins TRBV5-1 and TRBJ1-2; D remains ambiguous. In germline, CDR1 is SGHRS, CDR2 YFSETQ. Trimming shortened V by 4 bases and J by 1 base, and 14 bases separated the two germline ends. The CDR3 runs 15 residues.